Here is one TCR beta chain with its context. The antigen is not known. These data come from a study of shared clonotypes between healthy human individuals. Findings of the study overall: Naive CD4 clonotype sharing across a few donors was around 5%.

Into CD45RA+ naive and CD45RA-negative memory subsets, the CD4+ cells were split. Deep-level assay runs were performed. It was 150 to 250 ng DNA, about 30,000 T cell genomes, that sorted-subset replicate PCRs used. Libraries were prepared by immunoSEQ multiplex PCR; TCRdb keeps only in-frame clonotypes and omits some of them. The table records about 2.3 million clones, under 95% of them present only once. The sequence derives from a man aged 18 to 30 in good health. Some clones in this sample may be carry-over from other donors' samples. The specimen sequenced was naive CD4+ T cells from PBMCs. Subset indicated: CD45RA+ positively selected.

The CDR3 DNA sequence: TGTGCCAGTCTAACCCTAGCGGGACACAGCTCCTACAATGAGCAGTTCTTC. Translated, it gives CASLTLAGHSSYNEQFF. This chain joins TRBV28 and TRBJ2-1, with 9 bases lining up with TRBD2. This CDR3 comprises 17 residues. V gave up 9 bases and J gave up 0 bases; unmatched junction bases: 12. Per the germline V gene, CDR1 is MDHEN and CDR2 is SYDVKM.